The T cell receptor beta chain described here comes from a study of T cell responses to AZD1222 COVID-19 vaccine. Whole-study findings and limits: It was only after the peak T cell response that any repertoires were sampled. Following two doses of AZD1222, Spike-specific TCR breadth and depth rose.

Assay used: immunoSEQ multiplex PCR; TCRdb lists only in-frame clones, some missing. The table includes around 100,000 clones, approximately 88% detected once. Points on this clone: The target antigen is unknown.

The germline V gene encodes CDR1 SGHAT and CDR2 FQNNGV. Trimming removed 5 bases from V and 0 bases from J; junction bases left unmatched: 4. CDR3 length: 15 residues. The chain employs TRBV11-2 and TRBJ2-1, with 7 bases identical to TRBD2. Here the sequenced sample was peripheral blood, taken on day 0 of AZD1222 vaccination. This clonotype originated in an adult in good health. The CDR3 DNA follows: TGTGCCAGCAGCCGGGACTACCGCTCCTACAATGAGCAGTTCTTC. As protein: CASSRDYRSYNEQFF. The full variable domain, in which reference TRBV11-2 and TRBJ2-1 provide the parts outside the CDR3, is EAGVAQSPRYKIIEKRQSVAFWCNPISGHATLYWYQQILGQGPKLLIQFQNNGVVDDSQLPKDRFSAERLKGVDSTLKIQPAKLEDSAVYLCASSRDYRSYNEQFFGPGTRLTVL.